Each of the 8 T cell receptor beta chains below was sequenced from the same sample in a study of T cell changes during pregnancy in multiple sclerosis. Produced via immunoSEQ multiplex PCR; TCRdb's table is partial and in-frame only. The sample yields roughly 59,000 clones, just under 95% seen once. The specimen comprised CD4+ T cells from peripheral blood mononuclear cells, sampled before pregnancy. The source of these receptors is a female donor with multiple sclerosis, enrolled in a pregnancy study.

The chain employs TRBV19 and TRBJ2-1, with TRBD1 matching 7 bases. The germline CDR1 and CDR2 sequences are LNHDA and SQIVND (reference sequence). The CDR3 spans 15 residues. The trim removed 4 bases at V and 3 bases at J, leaving 6 bases unmatched. The CDR3 nucleotides are TGTGCCAGTAGTAGGGGGACAGCGGACTACAATGAGCAGTTCTTC. This sequence encodes CASSRGTADYNEQFF.

The rearrangement joins TRBV7-9 to TRBJ1-2; TRBD1 matches at 7 bases. CDR1 SEHNR and CDR2 FQNEAQ come from the germline V gene (reference sequence). V trimming: 5 bases; J trimming: 8 bases; junction bases outside the gene matches: 5. The CDR3 is made up of 12 amino acids. In DNA form, the CDR3 reads TGTGCCAGCAGCCCCGGACAGGCCGGCTACACCTTC. This codes for CASSPGQAGYTF. Looking up the rest from reference TRBV7-9 and TRBJ1-2 gives the full variable domain: DTGVSQNPRHKITKRGQNVTFRCDPISEHNRLYWYRQTLGQGPEFLTYFQNEAQLEKSRLLSDRFSAERPKGSFSTLEIQRTEQGDSAMYLCASSPGQAGYTFGSGTRLTVV.

The chain carries TRBV5-1 and TRBJ2-3; TRBD2 might be the D (6 bases). The V end lost 3 bases, the J end lost 0 bases, and 14 bases lay between the germline ends. The CDR3 covers 16 residues. Germline values: CDR1 SGHRS, CDR2 YFSETQ. CDR3 sequence: CASSYGGGTSTDTQYF. The CDR3, as DNA: TGCGCCAGCAGCTATGGTGGCGGGACTAGCACAGATACGCAGTATTTT.

The J gene is TRBJ1-2, the V gene TRBV2, with D possibly TRBD1 on 5 matching bases. The germline V gene has CDR1 SNHLY and CDR2 FYNNEI. V was shortened by 2 bases and J by 5 bases, with 9 bases between the two germline ends. CDR3 size: 13 residues. The CDR3 sequence is CASSEQSGYGYTF. The CDR3, as DNA: TGTGCCAGCAGTGAACAGTCAGGGTATGGCTACACCTTC.

The rearrangement links TRBV9 to TRBJ2-1, with 9 bases lining up with TRBD1. The J segment lost 5 bases and the V segment lost 3 bases, leaving 9 bases of the junction unmatched. The length of the CDR3 is 16 residues. Germline V lookup: CDR1 SGDLS, CDR2 YYNGEE. The CDR3 loop reads CASSALQGAINNEQFF. The CDR3 DNA sequence: TGTGCCAGCAGCGCTCTACAGGGGGCCATTAACAATGAGCAGTTCTTC.

V usage is TRBV19 and J usage is TRBJ1-5; TRBD1 aligns across 8 bases. V trimming: 6 bases; J trimming: 6 bases; junction bases outside the gene matches: 19. This CDR3 is 18 amino acids long. Germline loops: CDR1 LNHDA, CDR2 SQIVND (reference sequence). CDR3 loop: CASRLSASTGANTQPQHF. CDR3 in DNA: TGTGCCAGTAGGTTATCTGCCTCGACAGGGGCCAATACTCAGCCCCAGCATTTT.

In its sample, this clone was seen once. The chain has TRBV30 and TRBJ2-3; D possibly corresponds to TRBD2 (5 bases). V was clipped by 2 bases and J by 5 bases, with 17 bases between them. The length of the CDR3 is 15 residues. Per germline, CDR1 GTSNPN and CDR2 SVGIG (reference sequence). CDR3 nucleotide sequence: TGTGCCTGGAGTACTTTGAGGGTAGATAGAGATACGCAGTATTTT. This encodes CAWSTLRVDRDTQYF.

The chain couples TRBV25-1 to TRBJ2-5, with D hard to call. Trimming removed 6 bases from V and 3 bases from J, with 11 bases in between. Per germline, CDR1 MGHDK and CDR2 SYGVNS. The length of the CDR3 is 13 residues. The CDR3 loop reads CASRGGLKETQYF. The CDR3 nucleotides are TGTGCCAGCAGAGGCGGATTAAAAGAGACCCAGTACTTC.